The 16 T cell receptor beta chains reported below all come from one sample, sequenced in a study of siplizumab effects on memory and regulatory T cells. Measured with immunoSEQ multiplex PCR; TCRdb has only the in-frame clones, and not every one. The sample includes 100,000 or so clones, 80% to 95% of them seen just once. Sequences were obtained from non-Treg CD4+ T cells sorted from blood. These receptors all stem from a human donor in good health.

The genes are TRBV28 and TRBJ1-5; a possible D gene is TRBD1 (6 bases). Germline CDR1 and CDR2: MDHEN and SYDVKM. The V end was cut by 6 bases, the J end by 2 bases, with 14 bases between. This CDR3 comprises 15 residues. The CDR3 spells CASRLGGGGNQPQHF. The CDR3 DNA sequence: TGTGCCAGCAGGTTAGGGGGAGGGGGCAATCAGCCCCAGCATTTT.

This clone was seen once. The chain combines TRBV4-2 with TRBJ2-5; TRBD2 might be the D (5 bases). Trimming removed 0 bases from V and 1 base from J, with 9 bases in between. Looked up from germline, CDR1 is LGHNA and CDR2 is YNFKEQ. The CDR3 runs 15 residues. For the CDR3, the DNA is TGTGCCAGCAGCCAAGATAGGCTAGCCCAAGAGACCCAGTACTTC. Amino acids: CASSQDRLAQETQYF.

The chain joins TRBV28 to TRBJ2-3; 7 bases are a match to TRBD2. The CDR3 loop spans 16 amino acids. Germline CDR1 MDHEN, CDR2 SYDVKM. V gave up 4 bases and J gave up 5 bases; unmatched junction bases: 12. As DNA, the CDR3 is TGTGCCAGCAGTTCCCGGAGGACTAGGCGGGGAGATACGCAGTATTTT. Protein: CASSSRRTRRGDTQYF.

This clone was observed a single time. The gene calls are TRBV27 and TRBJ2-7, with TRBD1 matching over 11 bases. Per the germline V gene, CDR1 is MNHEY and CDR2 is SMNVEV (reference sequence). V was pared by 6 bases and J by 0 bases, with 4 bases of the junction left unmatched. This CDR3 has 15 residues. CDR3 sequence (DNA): TGTGCCAGCAGAATCGGACAGGGGGCCTCCTACGAGCAGTACTTC. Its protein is CASRIGQGASYEQYF.

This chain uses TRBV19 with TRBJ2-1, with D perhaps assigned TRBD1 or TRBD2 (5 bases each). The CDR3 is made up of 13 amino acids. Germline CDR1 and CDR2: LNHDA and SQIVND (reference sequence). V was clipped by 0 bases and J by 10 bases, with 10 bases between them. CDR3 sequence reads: CASSIEPGQEQFF. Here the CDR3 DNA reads TGTGCCAGTAGTATAGAACCGGGGCAGGAGCAGTTCTTC.

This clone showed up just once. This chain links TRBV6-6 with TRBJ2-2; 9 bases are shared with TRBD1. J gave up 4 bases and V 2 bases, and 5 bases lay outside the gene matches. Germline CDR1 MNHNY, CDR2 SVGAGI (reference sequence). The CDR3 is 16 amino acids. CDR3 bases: TGTGCCAGCAGTTACAGGGGACAGGGAGGCACCGGGGAGCTGTTTTTT. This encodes CASSYRGQGGTGELFF.

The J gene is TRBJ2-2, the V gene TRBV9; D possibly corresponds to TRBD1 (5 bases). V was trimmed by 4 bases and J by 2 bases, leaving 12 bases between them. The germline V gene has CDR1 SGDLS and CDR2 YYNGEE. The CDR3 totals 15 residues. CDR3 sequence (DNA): TGTGCCAGCAGCCCCGACAGATCTAACACCGGGGAGCTGTTTTTT. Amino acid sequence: CASSPDRSNTGELFF.

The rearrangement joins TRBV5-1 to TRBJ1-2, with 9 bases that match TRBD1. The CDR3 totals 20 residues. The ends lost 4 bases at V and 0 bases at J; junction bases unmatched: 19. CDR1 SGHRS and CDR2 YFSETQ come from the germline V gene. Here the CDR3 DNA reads TGCGCCAGCAGCGGATTAACACAGGGGGCCTTCGTCGATGCTAACTATGGCTACACCTTC. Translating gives CASSGLTQGAFVDANYGYTF.

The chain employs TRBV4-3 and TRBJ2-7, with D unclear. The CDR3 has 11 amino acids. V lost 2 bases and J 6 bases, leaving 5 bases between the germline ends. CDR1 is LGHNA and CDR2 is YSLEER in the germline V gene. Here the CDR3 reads CASSQTGEQYF. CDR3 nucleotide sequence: TGCGCCAGCAGCCAAACGGGCGAGCAGTACTTC.

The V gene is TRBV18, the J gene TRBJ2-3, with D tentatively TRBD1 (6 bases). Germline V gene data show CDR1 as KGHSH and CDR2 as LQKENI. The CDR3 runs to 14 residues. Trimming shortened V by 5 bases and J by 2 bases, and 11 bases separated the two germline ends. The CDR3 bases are TGTGCCAGCTCAGCAGGGGTTCCCACAGATACGCAGTATTTT. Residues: CASSAGVPTDTQYF.

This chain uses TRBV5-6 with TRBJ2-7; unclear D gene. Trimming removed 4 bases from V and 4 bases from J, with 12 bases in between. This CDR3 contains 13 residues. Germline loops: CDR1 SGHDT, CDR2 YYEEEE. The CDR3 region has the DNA TGTGCCAGCAGCCTCATATCAGAGTACGAGCAGTACTTC. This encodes CASSLISEYEQYF.

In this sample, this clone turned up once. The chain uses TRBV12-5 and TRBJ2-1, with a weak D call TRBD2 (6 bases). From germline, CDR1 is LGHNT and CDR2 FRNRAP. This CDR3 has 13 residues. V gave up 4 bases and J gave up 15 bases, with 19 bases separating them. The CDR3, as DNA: TGTGCTAGTGGTTATGGAGGGCCTACCATCGGGTTCTTC. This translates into CASGYGGPTIGFF.

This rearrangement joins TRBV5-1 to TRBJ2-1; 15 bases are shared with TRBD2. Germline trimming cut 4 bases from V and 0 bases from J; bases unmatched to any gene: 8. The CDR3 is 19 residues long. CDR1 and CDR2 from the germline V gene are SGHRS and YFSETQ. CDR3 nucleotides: TGCGCCAGCAGCCAGATCAAGGGACTAGCGGGAGGCTCCTACAATGAGCAGTTCTTC. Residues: CASSQIKGLAGGSYNEQFF.

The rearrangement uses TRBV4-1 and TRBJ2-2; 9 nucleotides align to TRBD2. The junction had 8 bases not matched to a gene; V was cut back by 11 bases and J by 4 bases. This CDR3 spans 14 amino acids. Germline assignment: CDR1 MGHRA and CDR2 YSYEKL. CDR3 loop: CACRLAASTGELFF. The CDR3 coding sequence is TGCGCCTGTCGACTAGCGGCGAGCACCGGGGAGCTGTTTTTT.

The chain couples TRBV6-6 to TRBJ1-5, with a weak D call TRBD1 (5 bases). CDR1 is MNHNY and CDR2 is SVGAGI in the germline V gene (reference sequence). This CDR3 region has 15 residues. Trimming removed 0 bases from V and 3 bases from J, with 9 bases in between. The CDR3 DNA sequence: TGTGCCAGCAGTTACTCCCAGGGCATCAATCAGCCCCAGCATTTT. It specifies CASSYSQGINQPQHF.

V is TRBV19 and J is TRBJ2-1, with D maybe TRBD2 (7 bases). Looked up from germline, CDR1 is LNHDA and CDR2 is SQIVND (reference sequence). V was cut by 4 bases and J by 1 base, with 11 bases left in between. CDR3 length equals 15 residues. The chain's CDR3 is CASSTGGRSYNEQFF. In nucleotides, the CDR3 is TGTGCCAGTAGTACGGGGGGCCGATCCTACAATGAGCAGTTCTTC. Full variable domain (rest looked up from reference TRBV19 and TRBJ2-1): DGGITQSPKYLFRKEGQNVTLSCEQNLNHDAMYWYRQDPGQGLRLIYYSQIVNDFQKGDIAEGYSVSREKKESFPLTVTSAQKNPTAFYLCASSTGGRSYNEQFFGPGTRLTVL.